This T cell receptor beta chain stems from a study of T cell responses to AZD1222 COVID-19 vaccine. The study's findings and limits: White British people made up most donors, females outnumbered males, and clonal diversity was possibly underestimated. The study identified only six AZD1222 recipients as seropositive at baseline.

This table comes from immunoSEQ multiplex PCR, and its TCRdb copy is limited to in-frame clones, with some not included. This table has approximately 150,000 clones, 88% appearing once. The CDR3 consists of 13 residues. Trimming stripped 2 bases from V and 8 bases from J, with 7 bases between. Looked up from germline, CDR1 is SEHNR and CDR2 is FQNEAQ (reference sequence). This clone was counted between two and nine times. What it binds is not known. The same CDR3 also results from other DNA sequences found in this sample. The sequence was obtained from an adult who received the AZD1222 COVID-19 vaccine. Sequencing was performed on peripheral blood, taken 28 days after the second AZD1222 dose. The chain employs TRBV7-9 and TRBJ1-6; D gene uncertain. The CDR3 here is CASSLSADSPLHF. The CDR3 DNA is TGTGCCAGCAGCTTATCAGCCGATTCACCCCTCCACTTT.